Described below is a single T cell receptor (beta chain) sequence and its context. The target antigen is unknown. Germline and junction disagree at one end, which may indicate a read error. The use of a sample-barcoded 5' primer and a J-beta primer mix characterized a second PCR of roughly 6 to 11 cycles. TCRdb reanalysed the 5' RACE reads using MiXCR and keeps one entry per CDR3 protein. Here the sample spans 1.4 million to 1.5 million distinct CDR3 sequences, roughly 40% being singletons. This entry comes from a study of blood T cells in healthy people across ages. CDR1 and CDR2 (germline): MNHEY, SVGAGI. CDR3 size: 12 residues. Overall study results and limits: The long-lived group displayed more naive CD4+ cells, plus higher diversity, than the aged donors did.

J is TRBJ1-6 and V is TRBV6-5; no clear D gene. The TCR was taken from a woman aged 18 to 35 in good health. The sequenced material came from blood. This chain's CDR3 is CASSYARRPPHF. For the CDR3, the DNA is TGTGCCAGCAGTTACGCGCGGCGGCCCCCCCACTTT.